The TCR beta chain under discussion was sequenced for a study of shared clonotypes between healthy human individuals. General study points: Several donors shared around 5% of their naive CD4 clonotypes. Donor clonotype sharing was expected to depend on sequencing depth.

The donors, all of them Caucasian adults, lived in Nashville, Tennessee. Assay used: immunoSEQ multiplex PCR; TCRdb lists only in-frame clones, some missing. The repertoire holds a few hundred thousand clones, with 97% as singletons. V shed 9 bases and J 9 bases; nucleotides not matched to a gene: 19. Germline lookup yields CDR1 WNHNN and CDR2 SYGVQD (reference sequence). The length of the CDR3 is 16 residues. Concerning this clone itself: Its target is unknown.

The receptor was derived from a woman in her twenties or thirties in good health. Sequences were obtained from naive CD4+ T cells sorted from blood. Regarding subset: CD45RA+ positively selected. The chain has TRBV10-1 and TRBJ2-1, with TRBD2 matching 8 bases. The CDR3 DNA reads TGCGCCAGTCCGCATTCCCCTGTTAGCGGGATCTGTGAGCAGTTCTTC. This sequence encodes CASPHSPVSGICEQFF.